The clone carrying this TCR beta chain was counted a few times. The data are from a study of blood T cells in healthy people across ages. A J-beta primer mix and a sample-barcoded 5' primer were used in a second PCR of about 7 to 12 cycles. TCRdb ran MiXCR on the 5' RACE reads and lists one entry per CDR3 protein. The sample includes 850,000 to 1,300,000 distinct CDR3 sequences, more than 35% of them seen just once. The CDR3 extends over 15 amino acids. CDR1 MGHRA and CDR2 YSYEKL come from the germline V gene. V trimming: 7 bases; J trimming: 7 bases; junction bases outside the gene matches: 6. The TCR comes from a woman aged 55 to 70 in good health. The chain couples TRBV4-1 to TRBJ2-1, with TRBD2 identical over 14 bases. The sequencing sample was made of blood. The CDR3: CASKTSGGAGNEQFF. CDR3 DNA: TGCGCCAGCAAGACTAGCGGGGGGGCGGGGAATGAGCAGTTCTTC.